Listed here is a single TCR beta chain. Its recognized antigen is unknown. No base qualities exist here, and no much larger clone lies one base off it. Amplification of TCR beta CDR3 regions was carried out from RNA transcripts. For the first round of RT-PCR on the TCR CDR3, the HTBI primer set was used together with the Qiagen OneStep RT-PCR kit. Libraries were constructed in a second round of multiplex PCR, after which size selection and purification were carried out. Sequencing of the libraries was done on an Illumina HiSeq2000 using paired-end 100 bp reads. Turning to the authors' computational methods: SOAPnuke was used to process the raw data, removing reads that contained adapters or uncalled bases, had a mean Phred below 15, or lacked an exact match to the constant primer or identifier. High-quality paired reads were merged using COPE v1.2.5, and each unique nucleotide sequence was defined as a clonotype. MiTCR v1.1 was used to align clonotypes to the IMGT TRBV, TRBD and TRBJ reference segments. The analysis included only V-J combinations with a frequency above 0.0001, which together covered 99% to 99.2% of the repertoires. A TCS score was defined as the ratio of F50 (clonal expansion) to E x V (chaos), with BLOSUM62-based TCRdist applied between CDR3 peptides within each V-J. Welch's t-statistics and random forest reduced approximately 520 V-J features to 13, which were used in a naive Bayes classifier (R e1071). The public reads were reprocessed in TCRdb via fastp at Q25 and MiXCR, keeping in-frame beta chains. Each entry is one CDR3 protein sequence, shown with its most common DNA and genes. TCRdb's processing, not the authors', yielded these V and J calls. A total of 660,000 or so distinct CDR3 sequences appear in this sample, less than 25% of them only once. The top ten clonotypes cover 30% to 40% of the sample.

The source of the sample is a study of T cells in Graves' hyperthyroidism and ophthalmopathy (dated by TCRdb to 2018 to 2020). For context, the study as a whole: Peripheral blood samples were taken at the time of initial diagnosis, prior to any treatment. To identify distinguishing TCR V-J signatures, a discovery cohort of 100 or so patients was used, comprising 40 to 45 with Graves' ophthalmopathy and some 60 with stable Graves' hyperthyroidism. Whether ophthalmopathy could be predicted prospectively was tested in an independent validation cohort made up of approximately 19 hyperthyroidism patients plus 17 patients who later progressed to ophthalmopathy. The roughly 99 discovery patients were divided at random into training and test sets in a 7:3 ratio. The study also compared thyroid tissue and blood T-cell repertoires from 6 or 7 Graves' hyperthyroidism patients. After sampling, hyperthyroidism patients received methimazole starting at 30 mg daily, and ophthalmopathy patients received high-dose intravenous methylprednisolone. The paper describes TCR Vbeta CDR3 sequencing of 135 peripheral blood samples, made up of 43 ophthalmopathy patients, some 76 hyperthyroidism patients and approximately 17 progressor patients.

Based on the germline V gene (reference sequence), the CDR1 and CDR2 sequences are DFQATT and SNEGSKA. V sheds 0 bases and J sheds 6 bases, leaving 15 bases between their ends. The CDR3 sequence holds 15 residues, the cysteine and phenylalanine included. Only the CDR3 DNA is retained, 45 bases long and in frame from the first base. Ophthalmopathy patients had moderately to severely active disease, Clinical Activity Score of at least 3, NOSPECS grade of at least 4, and duration under 3 months. Patients with uncontrolled infections, other autoimmune diseases, pregnancy or lactation were excluded. Clinical symptoms, serum thyroxine and TRAb, thyroid ultrasound, and orbital computed tomography formed the basis for the diagnoses. PBMCs were separated from 8 to 10 ml of fresh peripheral blood using Ficoll-Paque density gradient centrifugation. Trizol reagent was used to extract total RNA, and RNA quality was then checked on an Agilent 2100 Bioanalyzer.

The research as a whole found: In cross-validation, a model built on a 13 V-J signature told ophthalmopathy apart from stable hyperthyroidism with approximately 91% sensitivity and around 84% specificity, and in testing the same model reached 80%/75%. During validation, the model predicted progression to ophthalmopathy a median of roughly 7.1 months ahead of onset, with almost 71% sensitivity and about 72% specificity. Blood samples also contained most of the expanded thyroid clonotypes (frequency above 0.001), which suggests that blood repertoires may reflect thyroid immune responses. Sample size was not statistically predetermined, and investigators were not blinded to group allocation.

The rearranged segments are TRBV20-1 and TRBJ1-5; the D gene is perhaps TRBD1, on 6 matching bases. This receptor was obtained from a man aged 25 to 45 with Graves' ophthalmopathy. The sequenced sample consisted of blood. CDR3 region: CSARDWAGGGQPQHF. The bases are TGCAGTGCTAGAGATTGGGCGGGGGGCGGTCAGCCCCAGCATTTT.